Below, 30 T cell receptor beta chains from the same sample are listed, as sequenced in a study of vaccination and CD4 T cells after COVID-19. With the Oncomine TCR Beta short-read assay, DNA from cultured CD4+ T cells was sequenced. One entry per CDR3 protein, called by TCRdb with MiXCR from the PCR reads. The table lists around 18,000 distinct CDR3 sequences, 50% to 60% of them singletons. No antigen is known for these receptors. Treatment indicated: approximately nine-day PBMC culture with coronavirus spike peptide pools or control peptides (ViraFEST assay). Specimen: CD4+ T cells from blood, cultured in vitro, collected after SARS-CoV-2 vaccination. The receptor source for this set is a human donor who had recovered from COVID-19.

The gene calls are TRBV7-4 and TRBJ1-2; tentative D call: TRBD1 (5 bases). The germline gives CDR1 SGHVT, CDR2 SQSDAQ. The CDR3 runs 15 residues. Trimming cost V 5 bases and J 2 bases, with 15 bases left between them. The CDR3 DNA is TGTGCCAGCAGCGTAGGAGGAGGGGAGAACTATGGCTACACCTTC. This gives the protein CASSVGGGENYGYTF.

The sample holds a few counts of this clonotype. V gene TRBV28 combines with J gene TRBJ1-5, with 7 bases aligning to TRBD1. The CDR3 is made up of 16 amino acids. CDR1 is MDHEN and CDR2 is SYDVKM in the germline V gene. The trim removed 8 bases at V and 4 bases at J, leaving 14 bases unmatched. CDR3 sequence reads: CASYAPGDRANQPQHF. The CDR3 nucleotides read TGTGCCAGCTATGCCCCCGGGGACAGAGCTAATCAGCCCCAGCATTTT.

The V call is TRBV12-5, the J call TRBJ2-7, with TRBD1 matching over 8 bases. Unmatched junction bases numbered 3, after V lost 0 bases and J lost 5 bases. This CDR3 is built from 14 residues. Germline CDR1 is LGHNT and CDR2 is FRNRAP. The CDR3 DNA reads as TGTGCTAGTGGTTTGGTAGGACAGGGACACGAGCAGTACTTC. Protein product: CASGLVGQGHEQYF.

The rearrangement links TRBV2 to TRBJ1-5; a weak D match, TRBD1 (5 bases). V was trimmed by 6 bases and J by 4 bases, leaving 13 bases between them. Germline values: CDR1 SNHLY, CDR2 FYNNEI. The CDR3 spans 14 residues. Here the CDR3 reads CASRTGGGNQPQHF. The CDR3 DNA is TGTGCCAGCAGAACAGGTGGGGGAAATCAGCCCCAGCATTTT.

This clonotype was found a few times. V and J are TRBV19 and TRBJ2-5, with D perhaps matching TRBD1 (5 bases). This CDR3 comprises 13 residues. V was shortened by 6 bases and J by 4 bases, with 12 bases between the two germline ends. The V gene's germline CDR1 is LNHDA and CDR2 SQIVND (reference sequence). CDR3 sequence: CASRTTGRETQYF. DNA for the CDR3: TGTGCCAGTAGAACAACAGGTCGAGAGACCCAGTACTTC.

The chain is built from TRBV19 and TRBJ1-6; D possibly corresponds to TRBD1 (5 bases). CDR3 length: 15 amino acids. V gave up 3 bases and J gave up 7 bases, with 13 bases separating them. The V gene's germline CDR1 is LNHDA and CDR2 SQIVND (reference sequence). This CDR3 is CASSISAGRNSPLHF. In DNA, the CDR3 is TGTGCCAGTAGTATTTCGGCAGGGAGGAATTCACCCCTCCACTTT.

This chain uses TRBV21-1 with TRBJ2-1; the D call in the table, TRBD2, was not verified against the DNA. TRBV21-1 is noted as a pseudogene. This CDR3 is 13 amino acids long. In DNA, the CDR3 is TGTGCCAGCAGACTAGCGGGAGAACGTGAGCAGTTCTTC. Its protein product is CASRLAGEREQFF.

V is TRBV7-9 and J is TRBJ1-1; TRBD1 is a possible D gene (6 bases). The CDR3 consists of 14 residues. Germline assignment: CDR1 SEHNR and CDR2 FQNEAQ (reference sequence). Trimming stripped 1 base from V and 5 bases from J, with 11 bases between. In DNA, the CDR3 is TGTGCCAGCAGCTTAGGGGGGCCGGGGACTGAAGCTTTCTTT. Protein sequence: CASSLGGPGTEAFF. The complete variable domain, with remaining parts taken from reference TRBV7-9 and TRBJ1-1, reads DTGVSQNPRHKITKRGQNVTFRCDPISEHNRLYWYRQTLGQGPEFLTYFQNEAQLEKSRLLSDRFSAERPKGSFSTLEIQRTEQGDSAMYLCASSLGGPGTEAFFGQGTRLTVV.

This clonotype occurred a few times. The rearrangement links TRBV7-3 to TRBJ1-2; 7 bases align to TRBD1. The CDR3 loop spans 18 amino acids. V shed 7 bases and J 4 bases; nucleotides not matched to a gene: 21. Germline values: CDR1 SGHTA, CDR2 FQGTGA. The CDR3 DNA is TGTGCCAGCAACTCCTCCTCTCTTCAGGGGGTCATCGGCTATGGCTACACCTTC. Its translation is CASNSSSLQGVIGYGYTF.

The chain carries TRBV20-1 and TRBJ2-7; TRBD2 agrees at 13 bases. The V gene's germline CDR1 is DFQATT and CDR2 SNEGSKA (reference sequence). With V trimmed by 2 bases and J by 3 bases, 4 bases remained unmatched. The CDR3 is made up of 15 amino acids. The CDR3 loop is CSARRTSGRNYEQYF. The CDR3 coding sequence is TGCAGTGCTAGACGGACTAGCGGGAGAAACTACGAGCAGTACTTC.

This clonotype has a handful of counts. The V gene is TRBV7-8, the J gene TRBJ1-5, with D perhaps matching TRBD1 (5 bases). The germline V and J ends were trimmed by 5 bases and 7 bases, with 15 bases remaining between them. Looked up from germline, CDR1 is SGHVS and CDR2 is FQNEAQ. CDR3 length equals 14 residues. CDR3: CASSPDSLQQPQHF. The CDR3 bases are TGTGCCAGCAGCCCTGACAGTTTGCAACAGCCCCAGCATTTT.

The CDR3 DNA sequence: TGTGCCAGCAGACAGGGTATTCGAGCTTTCTTT. Translating gives CASRQGIRAFF. The V and J genes are TRBV28 and TRBJ1-1; a weak D match, TRBD1 (6 bases). V was trimmed by 6 bases and J by 10 bases, leaving 12 bases between them. The CDR3 runs to 11 residues. CDR1 is MDHEN, CDR2 SYDVKM, per germline.

The chain links TRBV27 to TRBJ2-3; D possibly corresponds to TRBD1 (5 bases). Deletions cut 2 bases from V and 1 base from J, with 10 bases between. CDR1 is MNHEY and CDR2 is SMNVEV in the germline V gene (reference sequence). The CDR3 extends over 15 amino acids. The CDR3 DNA follows: TGTGCCAGCAGTTTAAGGGGCGACCGCACAGATACGCAGTATTTT. This codes for CASSLRGDRTDTQYF.

V gene TRBV10-3 combines with J gene TRBJ1-5; D unclear. CDR3 length: 13 amino acids. The V and J ends lost 4 bases and 4 bases respectively, with 8 bases between them. From germline, CDR1 is ENHRY and CDR2 SYGVKD. The CDR3 protein is CAISALTNQPQHF. CDR3 sequence (DNA): TGTGCCATCAGTGCCCTTACTAATCAGCCCCAGCATTTT.

CDR3 in amino acids: CSAPEAVYEQYF. For the CDR3, the DNA is TGCAGTGCCCCGGAGGCGGTTTACGAGCAGTACTTC. The chain has TRBV20-1 and TRBJ2-7; the D gene is possibly TRBD2 (5 bases). The CDR3 sequence is 12 residues long. V was trimmed by 6 bases and J by 4 bases, leaving 13 bases between them. Germline CDR1 DFQATT, CDR2 SNEGSKA (reference sequence).

This chain connects TRBV11-3 to TRBJ1-3; no definite D call. Germline assignment: CDR1 SGHNT and CDR2 YENEEA. The CDR3 covers 13 residues. Trimming pared 5 bases from V and 0 bases from J, leaving 5 bases between. Written as DNA, the CDR3 is TGTGCCAGCAGCAGGGACTCTGGAAACACCATATATTTT. Amino acid sequence: CASSRDSGNTIYF.

The chain couples TRBV6-1 to TRBJ1-2, with D unresolved. CDR3 length: 13 residues. Between the trimmed V and J ends, which lost 6 bases and 0 bases, there was a span of 8 bases. Germline values: CDR1 MNHNS, CDR2 SASEGT. Written as DNA, the CDR3 is TGTGCCAGCAGGGAGCCTGCTAACTATGGCTACACCTTC. It specifies CASREPANYGYTF.

In its sample, this clonotype was seen a few times. The chain joins TRBV2 to TRBJ2-7; a weak D match, TRBD2 (6 bases). The CDR3 sequence is 11 residues long. V was pared by 5 bases and J by 6 bases, with 8 bases between. Germline V gives CDR1 SNHLY, CDR2 FYNNEI. CDR3 in DNA: TGTGCCAGCAGTCCACTAGCCGAGCAGTACTTC. It encodes CASSPLAEQYF. The complete variable domain, with remaining parts taken from reference TRBV2 and TRBJ2-7, reads EPEVTQTPSHQVTQMGQEVILRCVPISNHLYFYWYRQILGQKVEFLVSFYNNEISEKSEIFDDQFSVERPDGSNFTLKIRSTKLEDSAMYFCASSPLAEQYFGPGTRLTVT.

This clonotype was seen a handful of times. In DNA form, the CDR3 reads TGCAGTGCACTTAAGCCGGGGGCCATTAATGAAGCTTTCTTT. Its protein is CSALKPGAINEAFF. This rearrangement joins TRBV20-1 to TRBJ1-1; D perhaps matches TRBD1 (6 bases). V was shortened by 6 bases and J by 7 bases, with 21 bases between the two germline ends. CDR1 is DFQATT and CDR2 is SNEGSKA in the germline V gene (reference sequence). This CDR3 contains 14 residues.

V and J are TRBV11-2 and TRBJ2-1; 11 nucleotides align to TRBD2. The CDR3 length is 18 residues. Losses at the gene ends were 2 bases for V and 1 base for J; bases not matched to a gene: 7. CDR1 is SGHAT and CDR2 is FQNNGV in the germline V gene. The CDR3 loop reads CASSLLAGGAVSYNEQFF. CDR3 bases: TGTGCCAGCAGCTTATTAGCGGGGGGGGCGGTATCCTACAATGAGCAGTTCTTC.

The genes are TRBV5-1 and TRBJ2-3; 10 bases agree with TRBD1. This CDR3 contains 16 residues. The V gene's germline CDR1 is SGHRS and CDR2 YFSETQ. After removal of 4 bases from V and 2 bases from J, the junction contained 7 bases not matched to a gene. CDR3 coding DNA: TGCGCCAGCAGCCTTGGACAGGGGGTTCCCACAGATACGCAGTATTTT. Translated: CASSLGQGVPTDTQYF.

The chain uses TRBV20-1 and TRBJ2-1, with TRBD1 identical over 7 bases. Looked up from germline, CDR1 is DFQATT and CDR2 is SNEGSKA (reference sequence). The CDR3 consists of 13 residues. J was trimmed by 13 bases and V by 0 bases; bases with no gene match: 9. The CDR3 nucleotides are TGCAGTGCTAGAGAGGATGGACAGGATCGACAGTTCTTC. It codes for CSAREDGQDRQFF.

V gene TRBV10-3 combines with J gene TRBJ1-2; unclear D gene. V shed 3 bases and J shed 4 bases, with 15 bases lying between them. The CDR3 is 15 amino acids. CDR1 and CDR2 (germline): ENHRY, SYGVKD. The CDR3 is CAISEEEKGGYGYTF. The CDR3 DNA is TGTGCCATCAGTGAAGAGGAGAAGGGTGGCTATGGCTACACCTTC.

The chain is built from TRBV10-3 and TRBJ2-3, with 7 bases that match TRBD1. With V trimmed by 4 bases and J by 0 bases, 7 bases remained unmatched. In germline, CDR1 is ENHRY, CDR2 SYGVKD. This CDR3 is built from 16 residues. The DNA for the CDR3 is TGTGCCATCAGTGGACAGGGATTCTCTAGCACAGATACGCAGTATTTT. Its translation is CAISGQGFSSTDTQYF.

This chain connects TRBV7-3 to TRBJ1-1; TRBD1 might be the D (5 bases). Germline lookup yields CDR1 SGHTA and CDR2 FQGTGA. CDR3 length equals 13 residues. V gave up 5 bases and J gave up 4 bases, with 11 bases separating them. The CDR3 bases are TGTGCCAGCAGCCCCCAGGGTTCCACTGAAGCTTTCTTT. Its translation: CASSPQGSTEAFF.

The chain has TRBV11-2 and TRBJ2-5; possibly TRBD2 for D (5 bases). V lost 5 bases to trimming and J lost 4 bases, with 11 bases between them. This CDR3 is built from 13 residues. Germline V gene sequence: CDR1 SGHAT, CDR2 FQNNGV. The CDR3 loop is CASSARGSETQYF. DNA of the CDR3: TGTGCCAGCAGCGCTCGGGGATCAGAGACCCAGTACTTC.

This chain uses TRBV4-2 with TRBJ2-5; 10 nucleotides align to TRBD2. V lost 0 bases, J lost 5 bases, and 3 bases stayed unmatched. CDR3 length: 15 residues. The germline CDR1 and CDR2 sequences are LGHNA and YNFKEQ. The CDR3 DNA sequence: TGTGCCAGCAGCCAAGAAGCGGGAGGGCCGGAGACCCAGTACTTC. Translating gives CASSQEAGGPETQYF.

The CDR3 spells CASSLKGVESPLHF. The DNA for the CDR3 is TGTGCCAGCAGCTTAAAGGGAGTCGAATCACCCCTCCACTTT. This chain joins TRBV7-2 and TRBJ1-6; D unresolved. Trimming took 2 bases from V and 10 from J, leaving 12 bases between them. This CDR3 is built from 14 residues. Germline CDR1 SGHTA, CDR2 FQGNSA.

In this sample, this clonotype turned up a few times. The chain carries TRBV5-4 and TRBJ2-6; 12 positions agree with TRBD2. Trimming cost V 4 bases and J 0 bases; bases outside gene matches: 8. This CDR3 comprises 19 residues. Germline CDR1 reads SGHNT; CDR2 reads YYREEE (reference sequence). CDR3 sequence: CASSTGLAGLGSGANVLTF. CDR3 nucleotide sequence: TGTGCCAGCAGCACCGGACTAGCGGGGTTAGGCTCTGGGGCCAACGTCCTGACTTTC.

The chain recombines TRBV3-1 with TRBJ2-5; 7 bases match TRBD1. From germline, CDR1 is LGHDT and CDR2 YNNKEL (reference sequence). This CDR3 is built from 16 residues. V gave up 3 bases and J gave up 3 bases; unmatched junction bases: 10. The CDR3 DNA reads TGTGCCAGCAGCCAGCCTCCTCTCAGGGGGAAAGAGACCCAGTACTTC. Protein: CASSQPPLRGKETQYF.